The clone carrying this TCR beta chain appeared many times. Its specificity is unknown. This sample was included in a study of response to subunit inactivated influenza vaccine. MiXCR was run by TCRdb on the RT-PCR reads, yielding one entry per CDR3 protein. This table holds 860,000 or so distinct CDR3 sequences, less than 25% found once. The CDR3 has 13 residues. V was clipped by 2 bases and J by 3 bases, with 9 bases between them. CDR1 is DFQATT and CDR2 is SNEGSKA in the germline V gene (reference sequence). Study outcomes and limitations: A suggestion made by the authors is that each seasonal influenza vaccination recruits few new T cells.

V and J are TRBV20-1 and TRBJ2-3; weak D call: TRBD1 (5 bases). The source is a man aged 50 to 60 who received an inactivated influenza vaccine. The sequencing here drew on PBMCs from blood, taken roughly 5 days after vaccination. The CDR3 loop is CSARQGLTDTQYF. The DNA for the CDR3 is TGCAGTGCTAGACAGGGTTTAACAGATACGCAGTATTTT.